This T cell receptor beta chain came from a study of identical twins. Study-wide points: The study found that models underestimated out-of-frame TCR alpha sharing in monozygotic twins. Zero-insertion analyses were open to partial confounding by invariant MAIT and iNKT cells. For out-of-frame beta sequences, excess twin sharing was weaker.

Healthy Caucasians made up all donors. Germline CDR1 is MNHNS and CDR2 is SASEGT. V shed 7 bases, J shed 6 bases, and the junction held 11 bases outside the gene matches. The CDR3 is 15 amino acids. Details on this clonotype: Its target is not known.

TCRdb used MiXCR to reprocess the 5' RACE reads, holding one entry per CDR3 protein. The data show roughly 250,000 distinct CDR3 sequences, about 14% seen once. Sequencing input: memory (CD45RO+) T cells sorted from blood. This clonotype was obtained from a woman aged 18-35 years in good health. The chain has TRBV6-1 and TRBJ2-1, with 8 bases that match TRBD1. The CDR3 is CASTSSGQGSNEQFF. Here the CDR3 DNA reads TGTGCCAGCACCTCAAGTGGACAGGGTTCCAATGAGCAGTTCTTC.